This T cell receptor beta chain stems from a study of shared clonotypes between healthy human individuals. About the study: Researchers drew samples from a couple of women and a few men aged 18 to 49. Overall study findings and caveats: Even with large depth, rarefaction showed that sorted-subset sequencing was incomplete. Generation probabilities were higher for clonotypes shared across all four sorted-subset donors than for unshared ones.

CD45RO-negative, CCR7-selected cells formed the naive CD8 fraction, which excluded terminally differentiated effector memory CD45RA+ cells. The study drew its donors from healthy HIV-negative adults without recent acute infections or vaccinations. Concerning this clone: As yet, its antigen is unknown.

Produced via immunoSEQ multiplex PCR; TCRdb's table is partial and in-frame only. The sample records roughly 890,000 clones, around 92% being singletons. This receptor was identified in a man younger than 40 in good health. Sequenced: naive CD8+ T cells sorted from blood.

CDR3 coding DNA: TGCGCCAGCAGCCTGGGAAAGGGGGCTAATGAAAAACTGTTTTTT. Translating it yields CASSLGKGANEKLFF. The chain recombines TRBV5-1 with TRBJ1-4; possible D gene TRBD1, 6 bases. This CDR3 is 15 amino acids long. CDR1 and CDR2 from the germline V gene are SGHRS and YFSETQ. Trimming removed 4 bases at V and 3 bases at J, with 13 bases between. Looking up the rest from reference TRBV5-1 and TRBJ1-4 gives the full variable domain: KAGVTQTPRYLIKTRGQQVTLSCSPISGHRSVSWYQQTPGQGLQFLFEYFSETQRNKGNFPGRFSGRQFSNSRSEMNVSTLELGDSALYLCASSLGKGANEKLFFGSGTQLSVL.